The present T cell receptor (beta chain) was sequenced within a study of response to subunit inactivated influenza vaccine (dated 2018 in TCRdb). Some background on the complete study: Deep quantitative T cell receptor repertoire profiling was used in the study to track responses to a trivalent subunit inactivated influenza vaccine. The paper as a whole reports these results and caveats: The authors proposed that each seasonal influenza vaccination may bring in only a limited number of new T cells.

This clonotype was seen only a few times. Its antigen is unknown. Within one base of it there is no much larger clone, and no base qualities were kept. Sequences MDHEN (CDR1) and SYDVKM (CDR2) are obtained from the germline V gene. Spanning cysteine to phenylalanine, the CDR3 consists of 13 amino acids. The DNA shown is the 39-base CDR3, in frame from base 1. V and J lose 6 bases and 11 bases, and a span of 19 bases separates them. Libraries were constructed by RT-PCR. Sequencer: Illumina HiSeq 2500. TCRdb reprocessing: public reads trimmed at Q25 with fastp, clones called with MiXCR, in-frame beta chains kept. When rows share a CDR3 protein, they turn into one entry using the most common DNA and genes. The sample yields roughly 700,000 distinct CDR3 sequences; roughly 14% were counted once. 5.5% to 7% of the sample is held by the ten biggest clonotypes.

This TCR was recovered from a man in his fifties who received an inactivated influenza vaccine. Donor details come from another sample of the same person, matched by shared clones. The sample in question was PBMCs from blood, obtained 14 to 15 days before vaccination. Here the chain combines TRBV28 and TRBJ1-1; the D gene is unclear. The CDR3 protein: CASRPLGVVGAFF. The nucleotides read TGTGCCAGCAGGCCTCTTGGGGTCGTTGGGGCTTTCTTT.